Below are 19 T cell receptor beta chains sequenced from a single sample in a study of T-cell reconstitution after alpha-beta-depleted transplantation in children. Preparation of the TCRbeta library was carried out with unique molecular identifiers. TCRdb fed the PCR reads into MiXCR, producing one record per CDR3 protein. The sample records fewer than 250,000 distinct CDR3 sequences, roughly 8.2% being singletons. The sequences come from PBMCs, mostly from graft donor cells, collected 180 days after TCRalphabeta/CD19-depleted stem cell transplant. All receptors come from a male patient under 18 who had a stem cell transplant for acute lymphoblastic leukemia, so the T cells may come from the graft donor.

V and J are TRBV19 and TRBJ1-5; D ambiguous. Germline-derived CDR1 and CDR2 are LNHDA and SQIVND (reference sequence). The CDR3 length is 15 residues. V lost 7 bases and J lost 3, with 16 bases in between. CDR3 protein: CASTSLGRVNQPQHF. As DNA, the CDR3 is TGTGCCAGTACCTCCTTGGGGAGGGTCAATCAGCCCCAGCATTTT.

The J gene is TRBJ2-3, the V gene TRBV19; D gene uncertain. CDR1 is LNHDA, CDR2 SQIVND, per germline (reference sequence). The length of the CDR3 is 16 residues. V lost 1 base and J 0 bases, leaving 11 bases between the germline ends. CDR3 sequence: CASSIAQAPSTDTQYF. The CDR3 DNA is TGTGCCAGTAGTATAGCCCAGGCGCCCAGCACAGATACGCAGTATTTT.

This clonotype was seen many times. This chain connects TRBV6-2 or TRBV6-3 to TRBJ1-1; D unclear. This CDR3 has 14 residues. Trimming removed 3 bases at V and 0 bases at J, with 8 bases between. Germline V lookup: CDR1 MNHEY, CDR2 SVGEGT. CDR3 bases: TGTGCCAGCAGTTATGACACCTTGAACACTGAAGCTTTCTTT. This codes for CASSYDTLNTEAFF.

This clonotype was observed a few times. The V call is TRBV2, the J call TRBJ1-2; D gene uncertain. CDR1 and CDR2 from the germline V gene are SNHLY and FYNNEI. The V end was cut by 6 bases, the J end by 5 bases, with 16 bases between. The CDR3 has 14 residues. This CDR3 reads CASRTDSPEYGYTF. The CDR3 DNA sequence: TGTGCCAGCAGGACGGACTCCCCGGAATATGGCTACACCTTC.

This clonotype was counted many times. The chain joins TRBV12-3 or TRBV12-4 to TRBJ2-3, with TRBD2 matching 7 bases. The trim removed 3 bases at V and 5 bases at J, leaving 11 bases unmatched. This CDR3 spans 16 amino acids. The CDR3 reads CASSLWVASGEDTQYF. DNA of the CDR3: TGTGCCAGCAGTTTGTGGGTGGCTAGCGGAGAAGATACGCAGTATTTT.

This clonotype was recorded at least ten times. The rearrangement links TRBV6-5 to TRBJ1-4, with a weak D call TRBD1 (5 bases). CDR3 length: 15 residues. With 4 bases removed from V and 4 bases from J, the gap between germline ends came to 13 bases. Germline CDR1 MNHEY, CDR2 SVGAGI. Here the CDR3 DNA reads TGTGCCAGCAGTTCCCGACAGCTTATTAATGAAAAACTGTTTTTT. Residues: CASSSRQLINEKLFF.

This clonotype occurred many times. This chain connects TRBV28 to TRBJ1-2, with TRBD1 matching over 11 bases. Germline values: CDR1 MDHEN, CDR2 SYDVKM. There are 13 residues in the CDR3. The ends lost 5 bases at V and 8 bases at J; junction bases unmatched: 4. CDR3 nucleotide sequence: TGTGCCAGCAGTGCGGACAGGGGGCACGGCTACACCTTC. Amino acids: CASSADRGHGYTF.

This clonotype appeared a few times. The chain links TRBV20-1 to TRBJ2-5, with no clear D. Per the germline V gene, CDR1 is DFQATT and CDR2 is SNEGSKA (reference sequence). The ends were cut back, 1 base at V and 5 bases at J, with 8 bases in the middle. The CDR3 sequence is 12 residues long. The CDR3 region is CSARVDGETQYF. The CDR3 coding sequence is TGCAGTGCTAGAGTTGACGGGGAGACCCAGTACTTC.

This clonotype was found many times. This chain uses TRBV4-3 with TRBJ1-2; no firm D call. This CDR3 has 15 residues. Trimming removed 3 bases at V and 1 base at J, with 12 bases between. The germline gives CDR1 LGHNA, CDR2 YSLEER. The CDR3: CASSQTLHFNYGYTF. In DNA form, the CDR3 reads TGCGCCAGCAGCCAGACCCTCCATTTTAACTATGGCTACACCTTC.

For this clonotype: A much larger clone differs by one base, so this may be a read error. As the CDR3 is not closed by the conserved phenylalanine or tryptophan, this likely results from a read error. This sequence joins TRBV5-4 and TRBJ2-4; D is undetermined. Per the germline V gene, CDR1 is SGHNT and CDR2 is YYREEE (reference sequence). This CDR3 region has 13 residues. Trimming pared 4 bases from V and 11 bases from J, leaving 16 bases between. The CDR3 protein is CASSPLTGSLQYY. The CDR3 bases are TGTGCCAGCAGCCCTCTTACGGGCAGCCTTCAGTACTAC.

The genes are TRBV7-9 and TRBJ2-5, with 7 nucleotides matching TRBD1. Germline V CDR1 and CDR2: SEHNR, FQNEAQ (reference sequence). J lost 2 bases, V lost 10 bases, and 16 bases had no gene match. This CDR3 spans 16 amino acids. CDR3 bases: TGTGCCATGGGCCCCATCGGACAGGCCCCACAAGAGACCCAGTACTTC. Its protein product is CAMGPIGQAPQETQYF.

The table lists this clonotype with many counts. The J gene is TRBJ2-7, the V gene TRBV12-3 or TRBV12-4; 9 bases fit TRBD2. V trimming: 5 bases; J trimming: 2 bases; junction bases outside the gene matches: 1. The CDR3 has 13 residues. The CDR3 coding sequence is TGTGCCAGCAGTACTAGCGGGCCCTACGAGCAGTACTTC. It encodes CASSTSGPYEQYF.

This clonotype occurred many times. The chain has TRBV5-1 and TRBJ2-7; TRBD2 matches at 7 bases. There are 15 residues in the CDR3. Germline-derived CDR1 and CDR2 are SGHRS and YFSETQ. The V segment lost 4 bases and the J segment 1 base; nucleotides outside the gene matches: 8. DNA for the CDR3: TGCGCCAGCAGCCCGGCCCCCGGGGGGTCCTACGAGCAGTACTTC. It translates to CASSPAPGGSYEQYF.

In its sample, this clonotype was seen many times. The J gene is TRBJ2-7, the V gene TRBV28; D gene unclear. Between the trimmed V and J ends, which lost 4 bases and 5 bases, there was a span of 9 bases. Germline loops: CDR1 MDHEN, CDR2 SYDVKM. The CDR3 totals 12 residues. CDR3 amino acids: CASSSDIHEQYF. As DNA, the CDR3 is TGTGCCAGCAGTTCCGACATACACGAGCAGTACTTC.

This clonotype was counted ten times or more. This chain uses TRBV5-1 with TRBJ2-7; D gene unclear. Per the germline V gene, CDR1 is SGHRS and CDR2 is YFSETQ. The germline V and J ends were trimmed by 3 bases and 0 bases, with 10 bases remaining between them. This CDR3 region has 14 residues. The CDR3 region is CASSSYGSSYEQYF. The CDR3 nucleotides are TGCGCCAGCAGCTCCTACGGATCCTCCTACGAGCAGTACTTC. Full variable domain (missing parts from reference TRBV5-1 and TRBJ2-7): KAGVTQTPRYLIKTRGQQVTLSCSPISGHRSVSWYQQTPGQGLQFLFEYFSETQRNKGNFPGRFSGRQFSNSRSEMNVSTLELGDSALYLCASSSYGSSYEQYFGPGTRLTVT.

CDR3 DNA sequence: TGTGCCAGCAGTCCGGGACAGAAATTATACGAGCAGTACTTC. Translated: CASSPGQKLYEQYF. This chain links TRBV27 with TRBJ2-7; TRBD1 matches at 7 bases. CDR3 length: 14 residues. With 5 bases clipped from V and 4 bases from J, the junction kept 8 bases outside the gene matches. Germline CDR1 MNHEY, CDR2 SMNVEV (reference sequence).

In this sample, this clonotype turned up many times. The V and J genes are TRBV25-1 and TRBJ2-3, with 7 nucleotides matching TRBD1. The V gene end was trimmed by 3 bases and the J gene end by 3 bases; junction bases not matched to a gene: 9. Germline V CDR1 and CDR2: MGHDK, SYGVNS. The CDR3 totals 16 residues. The CDR3 coding sequence is TGTGCCAGCAGTGACCTCGACAGGGTTAGGACAGATACGCAGTATTTT. It encodes CASSDLDRVRTDTQYF. The complete variable domain, with remaining parts taken from reference TRBV25-1 and TRBJ2-3, reads EADIYQTPRYLVIGTGKKITLECSQTMGHDKMYWYQQDPGMELHLIHYSYGVNSTEKGDLSSESTVSRIRTEHFPLTLESARPSHTSQYLCASSDLDRVRTDTQYFGPGTRLTVL.

This clonotype came up a few times. V gene TRBV27 combines with J gene TRBJ2-1; D call uncertain. CDR3 size: 17 residues. The V end was cut by 2 bases, the J end by 0 bases, with 14 bases between. The germline V gene encodes CDR1 MNHEY and CDR2 SMNVEV (reference sequence). The CDR3 loop is CASSLQVPTSSYNEQFF. CDR3 coding DNA: TGTGCCAGCAGTTTACAGGTACCGACGAGCTCCTACAATGAGCAGTTCTTC.

In its sample, this clonotype was seen many times. The J gene is TRBJ1-3, the V gene TRBV25-1; D gene unclear. Germline-derived CDR1 and CDR2 are MGHDK and SYGVNS. V lost 8 bases and J 4 bases, leaving 18 bases between the germline ends. CDR3 length equals 15 residues. The DNA of the CDR3 is TGTGCCAGCTCACCCCGGGTAGCTCTCGGAAACACCATATATTTT. Amino acids: CASSPRVALGNTIYF. Filled out from reference TRBV25-1 and TRBJ1-3, the complete variable domain reads EADIYQTPRYLVIGTGKKITLECSQTMGHDKMYWYQQDPGMELHLIHYSYGVNSTEKGDLSSESTVSRIRTEHFPLTLESARPSHTSQYLCASSPRVALGNTIYFGEGSWLTVV.